The 14 T cell receptor beta chains in this list originate from one sample, sequenced in a study of neurological immune-mediated disorders. One entry per CDR3 protein, called by TCRdb with MiXCR from the 5' RACE reads. The table lists some 50,000 distinct CDR3 sequences, roughly 17% of them singletons. Material for sequencing was PBMCs. These receptors all stem from a man in his 60s in good health.

There are many counts of this clonotype. The CDR3, as DNA: TGTGCCAGCAGCACCCGACATCTTCAAGAGACCCAGTACTTC. It encodes CASSTRHLQETQYF. V and J are TRBV7-9 and TRBJ2-5; D remains ambiguous. CDR1 and CDR2 (germline): SEHNR, FQNEAQ (reference sequence). V lost 5 bases and J 2 bases, leaving 12 bases between the germline ends. The CDR3 has 14 residues.

This clonotype was observed at least ten times. V and J are TRBV5-1 and TRBJ2-1, with TRBD2 identical over 8 bases. Germline CDR1 is SGHRS and CDR2 is YFSETQ. The CDR3 contains 14 residues. Trimming at V came to 0 bases and at J to 7 bases, leaving 3 bases not matched to a gene. The CDR3 DNA reads as TGCGCCAGCAGCTTGGCCGGGACTAGGAATGAGCAGTTCTTC. It translates to CASSLAGTRNEQFF.

This clonotype was observed many times. The genes are TRBV3-1 and TRBJ2-2, with 8 bases fitting TRBD2. Losses at the gene ends were 5 bases for V and 5 bases for J; bases not matched to a gene: 10. Looked up from germline, CDR1 is LGHDT and CDR2 is YNNKEL (reference sequence). The CDR3 length is 16 residues. Here the CDR3 reads CASSYSGLEETGELFF. CDR3 bases: TGTGCCAGCAGCTACTCGGGACTAGAAGAGACCGGGGAGCTGTTTTTT.

Many counts were recorded for this clonotype. The chain has TRBV20-1 and TRBJ1-5; 8 nucleotides align to TRBD1. V was clipped by 3 bases and J by 3 bases; unmatched bases: 16. Germline V CDR1 and CDR2: DFQATT, SNEGSKA (reference sequence). The CDR3 contains 18 residues. DNA for the CDR3: TGCAGTGCTAGCAGACCGGGACAGGCCCGCAAGCCCAATCAGCCCCAGCATTTT. It encodes CSASRPGQARKPNQPQHF.

This clonotype occurred many times. The chain combines TRBV9 with TRBJ2-3; D gene unclear. The length of the CDR3 is 16 residues. Trimming shortened V by 3 bases and J by 0 bases, and 14 bases separated the two germline ends. Germline values: CDR1 SGDLS, CDR2 YYNGEE. The CDR3 reads CASSGTMTRSTDTQYF. The CDR3 DNA is TGTGCCAGCAGCGGTACGATGACTCGCAGCACAGATACGCAGTATTTT.

V gene TRBV30 combines with J gene TRBJ1-1, with unresolved D. V gave up 0 bases and J gave up 7 bases, with 6 bases separating them. The CDR3 runs 11 residues. CDR1 and CDR2 from the germline V gene are GTSNPN and SVGIG (reference sequence). This chain's CDR3 is CAWSVQNEAFF. CDR3 bases: TGTGCCTGGAGTGTCCAGAATGAAGCTTTCTTT.

This clonotype was seen repeatedly, ten times or more. The chain is built from TRBV28 and TRBJ2-5, with TRBD1 matching over 7 bases. J was trimmed by 2 bases and V by 8 bases; bases with no gene match: 17. This CDR3 contains 17 residues. Germline V lookup: CDR1 MDHEN, CDR2 SYDVKM. As DNA, the CDR3 is TGTGCCAGCTCCCCCGGGGACAGCATGCCGTATCAAGAGACCCAGTACTTC. This codes for CASSPGDSMPYQETQYF.

This clonotype was counted many times. The chain has TRBV29-1 and TRBJ2-1; TRBD1 agrees at 8 bases. J gave up 3 bases and V 3 bases, and 7 bases lay outside the gene matches. The CDR3 loop spans 15 amino acids. CDR1 is SQVTM, CDR2 ANQGSEA, per germline. CDR3 nucleotides: TGCAGCGTTGACGCGGACAGGGAGTTCTACAATGAGCAGTTCTTC. It yields the protein CSVDADREFYNEQFF.

The chain has TRBV20-1 and TRBJ1-5, with D perhaps matching TRBD1 (5 bases). The CDR3 spans 12 residues. Trimming left V 3 bases short and J 7 bases short, with 10 bases between. Per the germline V gene, CDR1 is DFQATT and CDR2 is SNEGSKA (reference sequence). The CDR3 loop reads CSASDRDQPQHF. Written as DNA, the CDR3 is TGCAGTGCTAGTGATAGGGACCAGCCCCAGCATTTT.

This clonotype was found many times. At one end the junction does not follow the germline gene, possibly because of a read error. The gene calls are TRBV15 and TRBJ2-1, with a possible D match to TRBD2 (6 bases). Germline V gene sequence: CDR1 LNHNV, CDR2 YYDKDF (reference sequence). The CDR3 runs to 18 residues. CDR3 DNA sequence: TGTGCCACCAGCAGAGTGATTCCGGGACTCGCTCCCTACGATGAGCAGTTCTTC. Its protein product is CATSRVIPGLAPYDEQFF.

This clonotype was picked up many times. V is TRBV20-1 and J is TRBJ2-7, with unresolved D. This CDR3 spans 12 amino acids. From germline, CDR1 is DFQATT and CDR2 SNEGSKA (reference sequence). V lost 1 base and J 4 bases, leaving 8 bases between the germline ends. The CDR3 sequence: CSARATHYEQYF. The CDR3, as DNA: TGCAGTGCTAGAGCGACCCATTACGAGCAGTACTTC.

This clonotype occurred many times. V and J are TRBV29-1 and TRBJ2-3; 7 nucleotides align to TRBD2. CDR1 SQVTM and CDR2 ANQGSEA come from the germline V gene. This CDR3 region has 15 residues. With 1 base clipped from V and 0 bases from J, the junction kept 4 bases outside the gene matches. The CDR3 here is CSVEAPRGSTDTQYF. Here the CDR3 DNA reads TGCAGCGTTGAAGCCCCGCGGGGGAGCACAGATACGCAGTATTTT.

Ten or more counts support this clonotype. The chain has TRBV28 and TRBJ1-4, with D possibly matching TRBD1 (5 bases). The V gene lost 5 bases and the J gene lost 7 bases, with 20 bases spanning the gap. Germline V gives CDR1 MDHEN, CDR2 SYDVKM. CDR3 length equals 16 residues. In DNA, the CDR3 is TGTGCCAGCAGTGCCTATGGATCAGGGTCGAGTGAAAAACTGTTTTTT. This gives the protein CASSAYGSGSSEKLFF.

This clonotype was found many times. V gene TRBV18 combines with J gene TRBJ1-5; 8 bases align to TRBD1. V gave up 3 bases and J gave up 2 bases; unmatched junction bases: 0. Germline values: CDR1 KGHSH, CDR2 LQKENI. This CDR3 is built from 14 residues. Written as DNA, the CDR3 is TGTGCCAGCTCACCGACAGGGGGCAATCAGCCCCAGCATTTT. Its translation is CASSPTGGNQPQHF.